This T cell receptor beta chain came from a study of naive and memory T cell subsets. Study-level findings and limits: From naive to CM, EM and EMRA, diversity decreased and Gini increased.

To note about this clonotype: Its antigen is not identified.

Sorting gates: effector memory CD45RA-CD27-, EMRA CD45RA+CD27-. The beta constant-region primer was an equimolar mix of two oligonucleotides covering TRBC1 and TRBC2. Nested alpha and beta constant-region primers with the SP2 primer drove four PCR rounds on ligated cDNA. One entry per CDR3 protein, called by TCRdb with MiXCR from the UMI-ligation and nested PCR reads. The sample has fewer than 40,000 distinct CDR3 sequences, 10% to 15% seen once; the top ten hold 22%. The CDR3 has 18 amino acids. The V segment lost 5 bases and the J segment 4 bases; nucleotides outside the gene matches: 14. CDR1 and CDR2 (germline): LNHDA, SQIVND (reference sequence).

Sequencing was done on a sample of effector memory CD4+ T cells from blood. Indicated subset: effector memory, CD45RA- CD27-. This receptor was identified in a human donor in good health. The J gene is TRBJ2-1, the V gene TRBV19; 10 bases line up with TRBD2. CDR3 DNA: TGTGCCAGTAGTTTAAGCGGACTAGCGGCAGGAGCTTACAATGAGCAGTTCTTC. This sequence encodes CASSLSGLAAGAYNEQFF.